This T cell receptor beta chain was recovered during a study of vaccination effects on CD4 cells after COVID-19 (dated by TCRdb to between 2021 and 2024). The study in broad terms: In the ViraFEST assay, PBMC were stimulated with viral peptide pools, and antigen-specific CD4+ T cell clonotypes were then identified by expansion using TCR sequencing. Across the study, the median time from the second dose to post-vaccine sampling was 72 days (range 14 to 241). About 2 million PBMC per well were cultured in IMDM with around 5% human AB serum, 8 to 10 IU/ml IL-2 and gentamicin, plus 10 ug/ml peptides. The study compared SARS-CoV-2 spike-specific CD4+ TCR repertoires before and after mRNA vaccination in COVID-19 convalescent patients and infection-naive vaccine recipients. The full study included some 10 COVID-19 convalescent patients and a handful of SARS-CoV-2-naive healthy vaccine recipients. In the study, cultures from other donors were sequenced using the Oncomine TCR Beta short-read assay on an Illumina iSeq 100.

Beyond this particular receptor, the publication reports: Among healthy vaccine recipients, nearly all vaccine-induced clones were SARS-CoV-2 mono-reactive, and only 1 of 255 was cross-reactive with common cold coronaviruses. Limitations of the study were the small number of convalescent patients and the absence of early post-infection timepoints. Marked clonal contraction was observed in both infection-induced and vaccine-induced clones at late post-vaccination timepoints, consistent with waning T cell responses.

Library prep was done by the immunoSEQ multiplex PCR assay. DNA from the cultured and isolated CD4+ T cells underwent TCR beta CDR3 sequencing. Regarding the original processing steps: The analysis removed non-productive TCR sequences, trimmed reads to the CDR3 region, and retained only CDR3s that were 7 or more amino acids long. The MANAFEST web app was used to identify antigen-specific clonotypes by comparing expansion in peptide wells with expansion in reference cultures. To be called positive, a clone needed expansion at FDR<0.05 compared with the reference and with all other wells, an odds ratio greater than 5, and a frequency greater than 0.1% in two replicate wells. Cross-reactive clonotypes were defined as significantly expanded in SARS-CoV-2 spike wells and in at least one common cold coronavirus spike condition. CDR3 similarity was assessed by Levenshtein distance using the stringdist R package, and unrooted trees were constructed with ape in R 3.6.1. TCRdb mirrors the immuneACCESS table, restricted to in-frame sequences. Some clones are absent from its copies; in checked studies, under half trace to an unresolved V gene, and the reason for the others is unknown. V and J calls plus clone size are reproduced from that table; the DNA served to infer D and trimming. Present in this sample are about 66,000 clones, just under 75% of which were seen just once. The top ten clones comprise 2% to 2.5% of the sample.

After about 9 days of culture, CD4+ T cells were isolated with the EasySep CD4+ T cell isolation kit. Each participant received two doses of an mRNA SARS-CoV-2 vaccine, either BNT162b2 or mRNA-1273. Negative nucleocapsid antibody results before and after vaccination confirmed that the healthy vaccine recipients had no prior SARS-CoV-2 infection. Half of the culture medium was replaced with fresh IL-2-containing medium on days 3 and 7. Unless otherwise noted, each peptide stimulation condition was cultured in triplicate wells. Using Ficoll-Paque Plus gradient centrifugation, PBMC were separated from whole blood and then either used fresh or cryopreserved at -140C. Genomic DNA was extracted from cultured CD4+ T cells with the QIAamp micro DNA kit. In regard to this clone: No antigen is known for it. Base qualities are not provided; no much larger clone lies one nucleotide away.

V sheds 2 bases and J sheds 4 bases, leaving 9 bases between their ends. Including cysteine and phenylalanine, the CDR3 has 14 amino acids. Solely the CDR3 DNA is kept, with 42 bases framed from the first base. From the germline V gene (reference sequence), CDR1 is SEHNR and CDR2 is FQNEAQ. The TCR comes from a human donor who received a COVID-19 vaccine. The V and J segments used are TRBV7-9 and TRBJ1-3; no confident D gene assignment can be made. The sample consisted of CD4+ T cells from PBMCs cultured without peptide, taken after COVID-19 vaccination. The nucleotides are TGTGCCAGCAGCTTAACTTTTAGGGGAAACACCATATATTTT. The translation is CASSLTFRGNTIYF.